This TCR beta chain was sequenced in a study of regulatory T cells in long-lasting Graves disease. Study-wide context: Antithyroid drugs had been taken under 3 months by newly diagnosed Graves' patients. Overall study findings and caveats: TCR diversity was lower in persistent Graves' patients (versus newly diagnosed ones). Persistent disease showed a preference for TRBV28, TRBJ1-2 and TRBJ2-5.

The germline V and J ends were trimmed by 1 base and 6 bases, with 4 bases remaining between them. There are 11 residues in the CDR3. Germline CDR1 and CDR2: LNHDA and SQIVND (reference sequence). Time point noted: newly diagnosed GD, antithyroid drugs for less than 3 months. From RNA extracted from PBMCs, the TCR library was made. For TCR beta, libraries came from iRepertoire HTBI primers and Arm-PCR of CDR3 regions. From the multiplex PCR reads, TCRdb called clonotypes with MiXCR, one entry per CDR3 protein. The sample holds about 300,000 distinct CDR3 sequences, about 20% seen once. This clonotype was detected ten times or more. No antigen is known for it.

The specimen comprised peripheral blood mononuclear cells (PBMCs), sampled at new diagnosis, from a patient treated with antithyroid drugs. J is TRBJ2-7 and V is TRBV19; no definite D call. The sequence derives from a female donor with Graves disease. The CDR3 protein is CASSIGAEQYF. In DNA, the CDR3 is TGTGCCAGTAGTATAGGGGCCGAGCAGTACTTC.